The T cell receptor (beta chain) described here comes from a study of cytomegalovirus exposure and HLA in healthy donors. General observations from the study: Most TCR beta V segments were productive about 90% or about 30% of the time in an earlier analysis.

Regarding this clone: Its antigen is not known.

The primer mix had 60 Vbeta and 13 Jbeta primers. Assay: immunoSEQ multiplex PCR; the TCRdb copy retains only in-frame clones and omits some. The sample lists about 190,000 clones, about 69% occurring once. There are 14 residues in the CDR3. The germline V and J ends were trimmed by 5 bases and 8 bases, with 18 bases remaining between them. The germline CDR1 and CDR2 sequences are SGHVS and FNYEAQ. This sequence originates from a man aged 25 to 45 in good health and CMV-seropositive. The genes are TRBV7-6 and TRBJ1-2, with D perhaps matching TRBD1 (5 bases). The specimen was PBMCs. CDR3 residues: CASSPGRGPRGYTF. Here the CDR3 DNA reads TGTGCCAGCAGCCCAGGGAGGGGCCCTCGGGGCTACACCTTC.